This T cell receptor (beta chain) originates from a study of T cell responses to AZD1222 COVID-19 vaccine. Broader study findings: Clonal diversity was possibly underestimated, and the donors were mostly white British, with more females.

The germline V gene has CDR1 DFQATT and CDR2 SNEGSKA (reference sequence). V was cut by 4 bases and J by 3 bases, with 7 bases left in between. The CDR3 covers 11 residues. Profiling relied on immunoSEQ multiplex PCR, and the TCRdb table lists in-frame clones only, not all of them. The sample shows approximately 93,000 clones, around nine tenths of them seen only once. As to this clone: Its antigen remains unidentified.

V gene TRBV20-1 combines with J gene TRBJ2-7; D remains unclear. This sequence was found in an adult who received the AZD1222 COVID-19 vaccine. Sequencing was performed on peripheral blood, taken 28 days after the second AZD1222 dose. The chain's CDR3 is CSANRVYEQYF. Here the CDR3 DNA reads TGCAGTGCTAACCGGGTCTACGAGCAGTACTTC.